The source of this T cell receptor (beta chain) is a study of shared clonotypes between healthy human individuals. General study points: Sharing of clonotypes among donors was expected to vary with sequencing depth.

With respect to this clone: Antigen unknown.

Assay used: immunoSEQ multiplex PCR; TCRdb lists only in-frame clones, some missing. The sample holds 1,500,000 or so clones; roughly 96% are singletons and the top ten take approximately 1%. The receptor's source is a man aged 30 to 45 in good health. Sequencing input: naive CD4+ T cells sorted from blood. Specified subset: CD45RA+ positively selected.

The CDR3 bases are TGTGCTAGTGGTTTGGTAGGGACAGGGGGGTCTGGGGCCAACGTCCTGACTTTC. It encodes CASGLVGTGGSGANVLTF. The J gene is TRBJ2-6, the V gene TRBV12-5, with 11 bases fitting TRBD1. CDR1 is LGHNT and CDR2 is FRNRAP in the germline V gene. V trimming: 0 bases; J trimming: 1 base; junction bases outside the gene matches: 2. CDR3 length equals 18 residues.